These T cell receptor beta chains were read from a single sample in a study of cytomegalovirus exposure and HLA in healthy donors. The data were produced by immunoSEQ multiplex PCR, yet TCRdb's version contains in-frame clones alone and is incomplete. The repertoire consists of roughly 160,000 clones, with around 80% occurring once and the leading ten covering roughly 2%. Sequenced: PBMCs. These receptors all come from a man between 40 and 49 years old in good health and CMV-seronegative. CDR3s leave out the opening cysteine and the closing phenylalanine or tryptophan. Fields, in order: CDR3 protein, J gene, CDR3 length, clone size, V gene. The size entry is marked missing in some rows and otherwise reads once, few, many or a size class.

CDR3: ASSLVSGGWAYEQY; J: TRBJ2-7; length: 14; size: NA; V: TRBV28
CDR3: ASRNDLSGSSYNEQF; J: TRBJ2-1; length: 15; size: NA; V: TRBV5-6
CDR3: ASSLGQGDHSYEQY; J: TRBJ2-7; length: 14; size: NA; V: TRBV4-1
CDR3: ASSHSPSEQY; J: TRBJ2-7; length: 10; size: NA; V: TRBV6-6
CDR3: ASSTGTSGIYEQY; J: TRBJ2-7; length: 13; size: NA; V: TRBV5-1
CDR3: ATVGQGATGELF; J: TRBJ2-2; length: 12; size: NA; V: TRBV10-3
CDR3: ASNPGGAGKQPQH; J: TRBJ1-5; length: 13; size: NA; V: TRBV19
CDR3: ASSLEGGGRSAIQY; J: TRBJ2-4; length: 14; size: NA; V: TRBV7-2
CDR3: ASSWRAGTGSNEQF; J: TRBJ2-1; length: 14; size: NA; V: TRBV5-6
CDR3: ASSQESELLNEQF; J: TRBJ2-1; length: 13; size: NA; V: TRBV4-2
CDR3: ASRDRGQVSGSGHYEQY; J: TRBJ2-7; length: 17; size: NA; V: TRBV19
CDR3: ASSLRGTSGRGSYEQY; J: TRBJ2-7; length: 16; size: NA; V: TRBV28
CDR3: AWAAGSHEQY; J: TRBJ2-7; length: 10; size: NA; V: TRBV30
CDR3: ASIGTSLQETQY; J: TRBJ2-5; length: 12; size: NA; V: TRBV2
CDR3: ASSSRDRPFRPQH; J: TRBJ1-5; length: 13; size: NA; V: TRBV28
CDR3: ASSLGATGVDEQF; J: TRBJ2-1; length: 13; size: NA; V: TRBV7-9
CDR3: AISPSGSYNEQF; J: TRBJ2-1; length: 12; size: once; V: TRBV10-3
CDR3: ASSSLGGRETQY; J: TRBJ2-5; length: 12; size: NA; V: TRBV7-2
CDR3: ASFGPREKDYGYT; J: TRBJ1-2; length: 13; size: NA; V: TRBV2
CDR3: ASSAGGLNTEAF; J: TRBJ1-1; length: 12; size: NA; V: TRBV5-1
CDR3: ASSFRQVTGELF; J: TRBJ2-2; length: 12; size: NA; V: TRBV5-4
CDR3: ASSLSGGSRVNEQF; J: TRBJ2-1; length: 14; size: NA; V: TRBV7-7
CDR3: ASSFLGLAGEQF; J: TRBJ2-1; length: 12; size: NA; V: TRBV7-9
CDR3: ASTKPQSPPTQH; J: TRBJ1-5; length: 12; size: NA; V: TRBV11-2
CDR3: ASRLTEAF; J: TRBJ1-1; length: 8; size: NA; V: TRBV6-6
CDR3: SCSGTDTQY; J: TRBJ2-3; length: 9; size: once; V: TRBV20-1
CDR3: ASSLEINTGSTDTQY; J: TRBJ2-3; length: 15; size: NA; V: TRBV5-4
CDR3: ASSPDPTSFSYEQY; J: TRBJ2-7; length: 14; size: NA; V: TRBV7-6
CDR3: ASRSGVTYEQY; J: TRBJ2-7; length: 11; size: NA; V: TRBV28
CDR3: ASNREGALNEKLF; J: TRBJ1-4; length: 13; size: once; V: TRBV2
CDR3: ATGVGAQPQH; J: TRBJ1-5; length: 10; size: NA; V: TRBV6-5
CDR3: ASSPGQSGNTIY; J: TRBJ1-3; length: 12; size: few; V: TRBV18
CDR3: ASSVYGNTEAF; J: TRBJ1-1; length: 11; size: NA; V: TRBV9
CDR3: ASSPGRGAPNEQF; J: TRBJ2-1; length: 13; size: NA; V: TRBV7-2
CDR3: ASSLNWATSGSYNEQF; J: TRBJ2-1; length: 16; size: NA; V: TRBV28
CDR3: ASSENSGTYEQY; J: TRBJ2-7; length: 12; size: NA; V: TRBV28
CDR3: ASSSVAGGVGEQY; J: TRBJ2-7; length: 13; size: NA; V: TRBV28
CDR3: SSSLVPSGRLGEQF; J: TRBJ2-1; length: 14; size: NA; V: TRBV7-9
CDR3: ASSSETGDTQY; J: TRBJ2-3; length: 11; size: NA; V: TRBV6-5
CDR3: ASSVSAGEGLEQF; J: TRBJ2-1; length: 13; size: NA; V: TRBV9
CDR3: SSSFLQGTETQY; J: TRBJ2-5; length: 12; size: NA; V: TRBV7-9
CDR3: AVLRDRANTEAF; J: TRBJ1-1; length: 12; size: NA; V: TRBV2
CDR3: ASSGQVGAEAF; J: TRBJ1-1; length: 11; size: NA; V: TRBV2
CDR3: AIGTSLAGGTDTQY; J: TRBJ2-3; length: 14; size: few; V: TRBV10-3
CDR3: ASIQGGNQYEQY; J: TRBJ2-7; length: 12; size: NA; V: TRBV6-1
CDR3: ASSLVMAGTIDNEQF; J: TRBJ2-1; length: 15; size: NA; V: TRBV5-1
CDR3: AIGPPLAGSTDTQY; J: TRBJ2-3; length: 14; size: NA; V: TRBV10-3
CDR3: ASSLLPSGKSEQY; J: TRBJ2-7; length: 13; size: NA; V: TRBV5-1
CDR3: ASSWPGLEDEQY; J: TRBJ2-7; length: 12; size: NA; V: TRBV5-6
CDR3: ASLAGVGANVLT; J: TRBJ2-6; length: 12; size: NA; V: TRBV19
CDR3: ASSPGGGETQY; J: TRBJ2-5; length: 11; size: NA; V: TRBV5-1
CDR3: AISESWLAGDYEQY; J: TRBJ2-7; length: 14; size: NA; V: TRBV10-3
CDR3: ASSRTRSGYNEQF; J: TRBJ2-1; length: 13; size: NA; V: TRBV5-4
CDR3: ASSPRGAHYGYT; J: TRBJ1-2; length: 12; size: NA; V: TRBV5-1
CDR3: ASSTGSTSGRMGNEQF; J: TRBJ2-1; length: 16; size: NA; V: TRBV9
CDR3: ASSPLAPAETQY; J: TRBJ2-5; length: 12; size: NA; V: TRBV11-2
CDR3: ASRTGGRLQPQH; J: TRBJ1-5; length: 12; size: once; V: TRBV28
CDR3: ASSLDPTSYEQY; J: TRBJ2-7; length: 12; size: NA; V: TRBV7-2
CDR3: ASNPLDNEQF; J: TRBJ2-1; length: 10; size: NA; V: TRBV7-9
CDR3: ASRPVGGVGPLH; J: TRBJ1-6; length: 12; size: NA; V: TRBV28